This T cell receptor beta chain emerged from a study of blood T cell repertoires in COVID-19. At the level of the study: The United States, Italy and Spain supplied acute and convalescent COVID-19 samples. Sources were T cells, B-cell-depleted T cells, or PBMCs; the material itself was cDNA or gDNA.

Trimming took 4 bases from V and 1 from J; bases not matched to a gene: 10. The CDR3 has 16 amino acids. The germline CDR1 and CDR2 sequences are SQVTM and ANQGSEA. Source study methods: Amplification of reference gene primers was used by the study to estimate nucleated cell counts. The assay was immunoSEQ multiplex PCR, and TCRdb's table has in-frame clones only and misses some. Clone size and the V and J calls come from that table; the DNA yielded D and trimming. The top ten hold about 11% of the sample, which has roughly 130,000 clones, 88% seen once. Sequenced material: peripheral blood. This TCR was recovered from a man aged 60-69 years with active or convalescent COVID-19. The chain couples TRBV29-1 to TRBJ2-3, with 8 bases lining up with TRBD1. The CDR3 here is CSVGHVQGGRTDTQYF. CDR3 bases: TGCAGCGTTGGACATGTACAGGGGGGACGCACAGATACGCAGTATTTT.